The sequence of this TCR beta chain was determined in a study of blood T cell repertoires in COVID-19. The data were produced by immunoSEQ multiplex PCR, yet TCRdb's version contains in-frame clones alone and is incomplete. This table has about 120,000 clones, approximately 81% appearing once. V was trimmed by 1 base and J by 8 bases, leaving 9 bases between them. Germline CDR1 SGHKS, CDR2 YYEKEE (reference sequence). This CDR3 is built from 12 residues. This rearrangement joins TRBV5-5 to TRBJ1-1; tentative D call: TRBD1 (6 bases). The specimen sequenced was peripheral blood. The receptor comes from a man in his forties or fifties with acute or convalescent COVID-19. The CDR3 protein is CASSLFRGEAFF. DNA for the CDR3: TGTGCCAGCAGCTTGTTCAGGGGAGAAGCTTTCTTT. The full variable domain, with the rest looked up from reference TRBV5-5 and TRBJ1-1, is DAGVTQSPTHLIKTRGQQVTLRCSPISGHKSVSWYQQVLGQGPQFIFQYYEKEERGRGNFPDRFSARQFPNYSSELNVNALLLGDSALYLCASSLFRGEAFFGQGTRLTVV.